This T cell receptor beta chain was obtained from a study of regulatory T cells in long-lasting Graves disease. Study findings and constraints: There were preferences for TRBV28, TRBJ1-2 and TRBJ2-5 in persistent disease.

Time point indicated: newly diagnosed GD, antithyroid drugs for less than 3 months. PBMC-derived RNA was used for the TCR library. The V and J ends lost 11 bases and 4 bases respectively, with 22 bases between them. This CDR3 is built from 15 residues. Germline loops: CDR1 SGHVS, CDR2 FQNEAQ. Remarks on this clonotype: The antigen is not known. A far larger clone is off by one base, so a read error is likely.

According to the study, TCR beta libraries were built with iRepertoire HTBI primers and CDR3-region Arm-PCR. TCRdb ran MiXCR on the multiplex PCR reads and lists one entry per CDR3 protein. Here the sample spans about half a million distinct CDR3 sequences, around 12% being singletons. The data were also submitted as part of a second study, on T cells in Graves' hyperthyroidism and ophthalmopathy. That investigation notes: Subjects aged 18 to 65 presented with newly diagnosed hyperthyroidism of less than 2 months' duration. First-round RT-PCR with HTBI primers amplified the TCR CDR3 region. Before onset, ophthalmopathy was predicted by the model a median roughly six months earlier.

The sequence was collected from a woman in her twenties or thirties with Graves disease. The sample here was peripheral blood mononuclear cells (PBMCs), taken at new diagnosis, from a patient treated with antithyroid drugs. The gene calls are TRBV7-8 and TRBJ2-3; maybe TRBD1 (6 bases). CDR3 nucleotides: TGTGCCGGCACAGGGTCGGCCGCGACCCCAGATACGCAGTATTTT. This translates into CAGTGSAATPDTQYF. Based on the CDR3 plus reference TRBV7-8 and TRBJ2-3, the full variable domain is GAGVSQSPRYKVAKRGQDVALRCDPISGHVSLFWYQQALGQGPEFLTYFQNEAQLDKSGLPSDRFFAERPEGSVSTLKIQRTQQEDSAVYLCAGTGSAATPDTQYFGPGTRLTVL.